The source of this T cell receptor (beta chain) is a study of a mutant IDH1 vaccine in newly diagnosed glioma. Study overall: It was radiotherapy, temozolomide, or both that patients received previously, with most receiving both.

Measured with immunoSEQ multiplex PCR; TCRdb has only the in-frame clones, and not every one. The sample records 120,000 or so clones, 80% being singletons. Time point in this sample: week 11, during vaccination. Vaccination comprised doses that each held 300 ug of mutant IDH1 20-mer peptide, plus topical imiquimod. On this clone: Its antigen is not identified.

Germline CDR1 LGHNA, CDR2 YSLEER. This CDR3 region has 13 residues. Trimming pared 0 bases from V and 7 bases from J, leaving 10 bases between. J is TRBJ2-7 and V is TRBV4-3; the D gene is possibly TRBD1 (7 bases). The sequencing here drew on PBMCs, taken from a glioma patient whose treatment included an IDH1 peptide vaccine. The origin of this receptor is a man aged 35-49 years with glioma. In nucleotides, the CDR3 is TGCGCCAGCAGCCAAGACAGGGGGAGGGAGCAGTACTTC. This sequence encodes CASSQDRGREQYF.